This T cell receptor beta chain was found in a study of cytomegalovirus exposure and HLA in healthy donors. This CDR3 is 17 amino acids long. The V segment lost 1 base and the J segment 4 bases; nucleotides outside the gene matches: 10. CDR1 and CDR2 from the germline V gene are SGDLS and YYNGEE. This clone was detected a few times. Its antigen is unknown. Researchers ran the PCR with 60 Vbeta and 13 Jbeta primers. Clones were sequenced by immunoSEQ multiplex PCR, and TCRdb holds only the in-frame ones, with some missing. The top ten clones hold almost 7% of a sample with approximately 160,000 clones, about four fifths of them seen once. Findings of the study overall: A missense DCLRE1C variant was associated with V- and J-gene trimming of TCR beta chains in a later analysis, and an independent cohort replicated the association. When the data were analyzed later, several of the most significant clusters appeared to be linked to common viral pathogens. The authors later found most CMV-associated TCR beta chains appeared HLA-restricted.

The chain links TRBV9 to TRBJ2-1; TRBD1 matches at 8 bases. The receptor was isolated from a man under 40 in good health and CMV-seropositive. Sequenced: PBMCs. In DNA form, the CDR3 reads TGTGCCAGCAGCGTAACTCAGGGGGCGACAGGGTACAATGAGCAGTTCTTC. Translation gives CASSVTQGATGYNEQFF.